This TCR beta chain was captured in a study of T-cell reconstitution after alpha-beta-depleted transplantation in children. General observations from the study: Alpha-beta T cells present about two months after transplant were reported to originate from several hundred expanded graft clones.

This clonotype was counted many times. Its antigen is not identified. The germline CDR1 and CDR2 sequences are SGHVS and FQNEAQ. The CDR3 sequence is 14 residues long. The ends were cut back, 2 bases at V and 5 bases at J, with 12 bases in the middle. As it was prepared, the TCRbeta library received unique molecular identifiers. TCRdb re-derived calls from the PCR reads in MiXCR, one entry per CDR3 protein. The sample contains 450,000 to 700,000 distinct CDR3 sequences, over 25% of which appear only once. Sequencing used PBMCs, obtained before TCRalphabeta/CD19-depleted stem cell transplant. The chain joins TRBV7-8 to TRBJ1-1; D might be TRBD1 (6 bases). The receptor comes from a boy under three years old with Wiskott-Aldrich syndrome, due to receive a stem cell transplant. CDR3 sequence: CASSLRTEGTEAFF. CDR3 sequence (DNA): TGTGCCAGCAGCTTAAGGACAGAGGGGACTGAAGCTTTCTTT.